The 29 T cell receptor beta chains below come from one sample, sequenced in a study of CD8+ T cells in alopecia areata. Treatment described: oral pan-JAK inhibitor, 5-10 mg twice daily. In each case, RNA was isolated and then reverse transcribed into cDNA as the sequencing template. Assay: immunoSEQ multiplex PCR; the TCRdb copy retains only in-frame clones and omits some. The sample lists over 120,000 clones, about 51% occurring once. This material consisted of CD8+ T cells sorted from blood, taken at week 4, from a patient treated with tofacitinib. These receptors all stem from a human donor with alopecia areata.

This clone showed up just a few times. The identical CDR3 is also encoded by other nucleotide sequences in the sample. The J gene is TRBJ1-1, the V gene TRBV30; D is possibly TRBD1 (5 bases). The CDR3 covers 13 residues. CDR1 and CDR2 (germline): GTSNPN, SVGIG (reference sequence). V lost 0 bases and J lost 1, with 6 bases in between. The CDR3 DNA reads as TGTGCCTGGAGTGTACAGGCGAACACTGAAGCTTTCTTT. Amino acid sequence: CAWSVQANTEAFF.

The rearrangement joins TRBV13 to TRBJ1-1; tentatively, D is TRBD1 (6 bases). The CDR3 contains 13 residues. Trimming cost V 6 bases and J 7 bases, with 15 bases left between them. CDR1 and CDR2 (germline): PRHDT, FYEKMQ (reference sequence). The CDR3 sequence is CASRSGRGGEAFF. The CDR3 DNA is TGTGCCAGCAGGTCGGGCAGGGGCGGTGAAGCTTTCTTT.

In its sample, this clone was seen a few times. The junction and the germline gene differ at one end; a read error may be behind it. This chain links TRBV9 with TRBJ1-1, with D tentatively TRBD1 (5 bases). Per germline, CDR1 SGDLS and CDR2 YYNGEE. The CDR3 loop spans 14 amino acids. The CDR3: CASNVEGRETEAFF. The CDR3 DNA follows: TGTGCCAGCAACGTAGAGGGCAGGGAAACTGAAGCTTTCTTT.

This chain links TRBV20-1 with TRBJ1-2, with TRBD1 identical over 7 bases. There are 10 residues in the CDR3. Germline V gene data show CDR1 as DFQATT and CDR2 as SNEGSKA (reference sequence). The CDR3 region has the DNA TGCAGCGGCACAGGGGATGGCTACACCTTC. Translating it yields CSGTGDGYTF.

The chain uses TRBV30 and TRBJ1-5, with 10 nucleotides matching TRBD1. Germline lookup yields CDR1 GTSNPN and CDR2 SVGIG (reference sequence). The length of the CDR3 is 15 residues. With 2 bases clipped from V and 5 bases from J, the junction kept 6 bases outside the gene matches. The CDR3 region has the DNA TGTGCCTGGAGTATACAGGGACAGGGGTATCAGCCCCAGCATTTT. Protein sequence: CAWSIQGQGYQPQHF.

Comment on this clone: A read error may produce the germline difference seen at one junction end. The chain has TRBV4-2 and TRBJ2-7; D gene ambiguous. The CDR3 has 10 amino acids. CDR1 is LGHNA and CDR2 is YNFKEQ in the germline V gene. CDR3 DNA sequence: TGTGCCAGCAGCGGGGTCAGGAATACCTTC. It is translated as CASSGVRNTF.

This clone occurred a few times. V is TRBV27 and J is TRBJ1-2, with 11 bases lining up with TRBD1. The junction had 2 bases not matched to a gene; V was cut back by 6 bases and J by 5 bases. The CDR3 covers 13 residues. From germline, CDR1 is MNHEY and CDR2 SMNVEV (reference sequence). CDR3 sequence: CASRGQGGYGYTF. CDR3 nucleotide sequence: TGTGCCAGCAGGGGACAGGGGGGGTATGGCTACACCTTC.

A note on this clone: Other DNA sequences in the sample encode the same CDR3. The chain is built from TRBV4-1 and TRBJ2-5; D is unclear. Germline V gene lookup returns CDR1 MGHRA and CDR2 YSYEKL. The V and J ends lost 0 bases and 3 bases respectively, with 5 bases between them. The length of the CDR3 is 13 residues. The CDR3 coding sequence is TGCGCCAGCAGCCAAGATCCCGAAGAGACCCAGTACTTC. This translates into CASSQDPEETQYF.

This chain uses TRBV13 with TRBJ2-5, with D perhaps matching TRBD1 (6 bases). Trimming cost V 5 bases and J 0 bases, with 10 bases left between them. CDR3 length equals 14 residues. Germline CDR1 is PRHDT and CDR2 is FYEKMQ (reference sequence). CDR3 sequence reads: CASSPEGDQETQYF. For the CDR3, the DNA is TGTGCCAGCAGCCCAGAGGGGGACCAAGAGACCCAGTACTTC. The complete variable domain, with remaining parts taken from reference TRBV13 and TRBJ2-5, reads AAGVIQSPRHLIKEKRETATLKCYPIPRHDTVYWYQQGPGQDPQFLISFYEKMQSDKGSIPDRFSAQQFSDYHSELNMSSLELGDSALYFCASSPEGDQETQYFGPGTRLLVL.

DNA for the CDR3: TGTGCCAGCAGCCCCCCCCGGGGCAAAGGCTACGAGCAGTACTTC. It yields the protein CASSPPRGKGYEQYF. V is TRBV11-2 and J is TRBJ2-7; D might be TRBD1 or TRBD2, each matching 5 bases. In germline, CDR1 is SGHAT, CDR2 FQNNGV. Trimming shortened V by 5 bases and J by 3 bases, and 17 bases separated the two germline ends. This CDR3 region has 15 residues.

The chain links TRBV5-6 to TRBJ1-1, with 8 bases lining up with TRBD1. The trim removed 5 bases at V and 4 bases at J, leaving 4 bases unmatched. There are 13 residues in the CDR3. Germline V gene lookup returns CDR1 SGHDT and CDR2 YYEEEE. CDR3 sequence (DNA): TGTGCCAGCAGGTCCACAGGGGGCACTGAAGCTTTCTTT. This encodes CASRSTGGTEAFF. The full variable domain, with the rest looked up from reference TRBV5-6 and TRBJ1-1, is DAGVTQSPTHLIKTRGQQVTLRCSPKSGHDTVSWYQQALGQGPQFIFQYYEEEERQRGNFPDRFSGHQFPNYSSELNVNALLLGDSALYLCASRSTGGTEAFFGQGTRLTVV.

This rearrangement joins TRBV29-1 to TRBJ1-1; maybe TRBD1 (6 bases). The CDR3 length is 13 residues. V lost 1 base and J lost 5, with 11 bases in between. The V gene's germline CDR1 is SQVTM and CDR2 ANQGSEA. The CDR3 DNA is TGCAGCGTTGAAGGGGATCAGGGGACTGAAGCTTTCTTT. Its translation is CSVEGDQGTEAFF.

This clone was detected a few times. V and J are TRBV13 and TRBJ2-7; 8 bases match TRBD2. This CDR3 comprises 14 residues. Germline V gives CDR1 PRHDT, CDR2 FYEKMQ (reference sequence). The V gene end was trimmed by 5 bases and the J gene end by 2 bases; junction bases not matched to a gene: 5. Here the CDR3 reads CASSPRGGAYEQYF. In DNA form, the CDR3 reads TGTGCCAGCAGCCCTCGGGGGGGGGCCTACGAGCAGTACTTC.

This sequence joins TRBV7-2 and TRBJ2-5; 7 nucleotides agree with TRBD2. Germline CDR1 reads SGHTA; CDR2 reads FQGNSA. The CDR3 runs 16 residues. The J segment lost 5 bases and the V segment lost 1 base, leaving 10 bases of the junction unmatched. CDR3 bases: TGTGCCAGCAGCTTAGGACTAGCAGGCCCAGGGGAGACCCAGTACTTC. Translated: CASSLGLAGPGETQYF.

The chain uses TRBV29-1 and TRBJ2-5; 11 bases line up with TRBD2. The germline V gene encodes CDR1 SQVTM and CDR2 ANQGSEA. Trimming took 1 base from V and 5 from J; bases not matched to a gene: 6. CDR3 length: 15 amino acids. Here the CDR3 DNA reads TGCAGCGTTGAAGTCCCGGCTAGCGGGAGGGAGACCCAGTACTTC. Encoded protein: CSVEVPASGRETQYF.

The rearrangement joins TRBV29-1 to TRBJ2-2, with 7 nucleotides matching TRBD1. Per the germline V gene, CDR1 is SQVTM and CDR2 is ANQGSEA. This CDR3 is 13 amino acids long. J gave up 3 bases and V 6 bases, and 4 bases lay outside the gene matches. DNA of the CDR3: TGCAGCGTGACAGGGCGGGACACCGGGGAGCTGTTTTTT. It codes for CSVTGRDTGELFF.

The chain has TRBV30 and TRBJ1-1, with D unresolved. V shed 0 bases and J shed 6 bases, with 14 bases lying between them. Per germline, CDR1 GTSNPN and CDR2 SVGIG (reference sequence). CDR3 length equals 14 residues. This CDR3 reads CAWSVGVGRAEAFF. The CDR3 region has the DNA TGTGCCTGGAGTGTAGGTGTCGGTCGGGCTGAAGCTTTCTTT.

The chain combines TRBV19 with TRBJ1-2; 7 nucleotides agree with TRBD1. The V segment lost 10 bases and the J segment 6 bases; nucleotides outside the gene matches: 8. From germline, CDR1 is LNHDA and CDR2 SQIVND (reference sequence). CDR3 length: 12 amino acids. The CDR3 reads CATPDRDHGYTF. CDR3 coding DNA: TGTGCCACCCCTGACAGGGACCATGGCTACACCTTC.

The genes are TRBV27 and TRBJ1-1; TRBD1 is a possible D gene (6 bases). This CDR3 region has 14 residues. In germline, CDR1 is MNHEY, CDR2 SMNVEV (reference sequence). V was trimmed by 4 bases and J by 4 bases, leaving 13 bases between them. The CDR3 is CASSYTGLGTEAFF. DNA of the CDR3: TGTGCCAGCAGTTACACAGGGTTGGGCACTGAAGCTTTCTTT.

V and J are TRBV13 and TRBJ1-1; no firm D call. The CDR3 extends over 13 amino acids. V was pared by 1 base and J by 5 bases, with 8 bases between. From germline, CDR1 is PRHDT and CDR2 FYEKMQ (reference sequence). The CDR3 loop is CASSLVVGTEAFF. For the CDR3, the DNA is TGTGCCAGCAGCTTAGTAGTGGGAACTGAAGCTTTCTTT.

The V and J genes are TRBV10-3 and TRBJ2-2; D ambiguous. Trimming stripped 0 bases from V and 6 bases from J, with 2 bases between. The CDR3 runs 12 residues. CDR1 ENHRY and CDR2 SYGVKD come from the germline V gene. The CDR3 nucleotides are TGTGCCATCAGTGAGTCAGCCGGGGAGCTGTTTTTT. This codes for CAISESAGELFF.

The CDR3 nucleotides read TGTGCCAGCAGCCCCTGGACTGCCAATGAGCAGTTCTTC. It specifies CASSPWTANEQFF. This chain connects TRBV11-2 to TRBJ2-1, with D possibly TRBD2 on 5 matching bases. The CDR3 covers 13 residues. V was trimmed by 5 bases and J by 6 bases, leaving 11 bases between them. The V gene's germline CDR1 is SGHAT and CDR2 FQNNGV.

In this sample, this clone turned up a few times. The gene calls are TRBV4-1 and TRBJ2-7; D is unresolved. V was trimmed by 0 bases and J by 0 bases, leaving 9 bases between them. The CDR3 length is 15 residues. Per germline, CDR1 MGHRA and CDR2 YSYEKL. The CDR3 nucleotides read TGCGCCAGCAGCCAAGAAAGGGCTAGCTCCTACGAGCAGTACTTC. It codes for CASSQERASSYEQYF.

The genes are TRBV4-3 and TRBJ1-5; 9 bases map to TRBD1. The CDR3 totals 17 residues. The V segment lost 4 bases and the J segment 4 bases; nucleotides outside the gene matches: 11. Germline V CDR1 and CDR2: LGHNA, YSLEER. The CDR3 DNA follows: TGCGCCAGCAGCCCTCAACCCGGACAGGGGAGTAATCAGCCCCAGCATTTT. This encodes CASSPQPGQGSNQPQHF.

This clone has a handful of counts. The V and J genes are TRBV30 and TRBJ1-5; D is undetermined. Germline CDR1 is GTSNPN and CDR2 is SVGIG (reference sequence). Trimming left V 1 base short and J 0 bases short, with 7 bases between. The CDR3 runs 14 residues. CDR3 residues: CAWSGENSNQPQHF. DNA for the CDR3: TGTGCCTGGAGTGGAGAAAATAGCAATCAGCCCCAGCATTTT.

The genes are TRBV5-6 and TRBJ2-1; TRBD2 might be the D (5 bases). Trimming left V 2 bases short and J 6 bases short, with 12 bases between. This CDR3 comprises 14 residues. CDR1 and CDR2 (germline): SGHDT, YYEEEE. CDR3 sequence: CASSFWRLSNEQFF. Here the CDR3 DNA reads TGTGCCAGCAGCTTTTGGAGGCTTTCCAATGAGCAGTTCTTC.

V and J are TRBV29-1 and TRBJ2-7, with 10 positions matching TRBD2. The CDR3 spans 13 residues. Germline V lookup: CDR1 SQVTM, CDR2 ANQGSEA. With V trimmed by 6 bases and J by 2 bases, 4 bases remained unmatched. For the CDR3, the DNA is TGCAGCGTAAGCGGGGGGGAAACCTACGAGCAGTACTTC. Translating it yields CSVSGGETYEQYF.

The V gene is TRBV7-6, the J gene TRBJ2-7; the D gene is possibly TRBD2 (7 bases). The V gene's germline CDR1 is SGHVS and CDR2 FNYEAQ. CDR3 length: 14 amino acids. V lost 5 bases to trimming and J lost 0 bases, with 11 bases between them. The CDR3, as DNA: TGTGCCAGCAGCCCCGGGGGGCCCTCCTACGAGCAGTACTTC. Translated: CASSPGGPSYEQYF.

This sequence joins TRBV5-6 and TRBJ2-4, with D possibly matching TRBD1 (5 bases). Germline V gene lookup returns CDR1 SGHDT and CDR2 YYEEEE. The CDR3 sequence is 14 residues long. V was clipped by 3 bases and J by 3 bases, with 10 bases between them. The CDR3 DNA is TGTGCCAGCAGCTATTCTAGGGGCAAAAACATTCAGTACTTC. Protein sequence: CASSYSRGKNIQYF.